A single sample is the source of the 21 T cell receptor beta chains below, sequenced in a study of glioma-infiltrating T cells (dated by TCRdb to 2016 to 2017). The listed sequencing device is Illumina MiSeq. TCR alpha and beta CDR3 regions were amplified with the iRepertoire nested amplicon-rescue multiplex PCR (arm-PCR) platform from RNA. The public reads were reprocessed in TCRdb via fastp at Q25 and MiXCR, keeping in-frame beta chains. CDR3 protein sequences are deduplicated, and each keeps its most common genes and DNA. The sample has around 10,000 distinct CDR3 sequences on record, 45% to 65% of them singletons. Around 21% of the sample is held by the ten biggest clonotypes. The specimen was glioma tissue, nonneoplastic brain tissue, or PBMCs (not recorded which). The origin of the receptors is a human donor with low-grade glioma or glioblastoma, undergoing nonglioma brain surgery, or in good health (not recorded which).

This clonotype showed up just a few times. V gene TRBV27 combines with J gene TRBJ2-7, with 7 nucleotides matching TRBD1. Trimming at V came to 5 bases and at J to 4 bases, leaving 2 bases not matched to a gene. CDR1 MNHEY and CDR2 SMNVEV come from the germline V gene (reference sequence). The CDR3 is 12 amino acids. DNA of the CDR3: TGTGCCAGCAGTATGACAGGGTACGAGCAGTACTTC. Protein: CASSMTGYEQYF.

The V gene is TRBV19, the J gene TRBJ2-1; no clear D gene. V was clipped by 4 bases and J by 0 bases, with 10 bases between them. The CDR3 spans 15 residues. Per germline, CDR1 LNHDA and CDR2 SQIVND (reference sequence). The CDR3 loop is CASSTGVDSYNEQFF. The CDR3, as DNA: TGTGCCAGTAGTACTGGCGTGGACTCCTACAATGAGCAGTTCTTC.

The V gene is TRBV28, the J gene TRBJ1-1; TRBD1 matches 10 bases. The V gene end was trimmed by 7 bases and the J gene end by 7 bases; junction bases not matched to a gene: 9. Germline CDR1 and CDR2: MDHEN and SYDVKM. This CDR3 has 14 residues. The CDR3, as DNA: TGTGCCAGCATGAGGGACAGGGGTACGGTTGAAGCTTTCTTT. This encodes CASMRDRGTVEAFF. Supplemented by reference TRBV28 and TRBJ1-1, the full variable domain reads DVKVTQSSRYLVKRTGEKVFLECVQDMDHENMFWYRQDPGLGLRLIYFSYDVKMKEKGDIPEGYSVSREKKERFSLILESASTNQTSMYLCASMRDRGTVEAFFGQGTRLTVV.

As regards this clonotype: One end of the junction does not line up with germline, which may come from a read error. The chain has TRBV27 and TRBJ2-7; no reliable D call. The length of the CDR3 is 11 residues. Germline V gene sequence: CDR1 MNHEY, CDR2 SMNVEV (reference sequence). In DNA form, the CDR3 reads TGTGCCAACAGTTCTGTGTACGAGAAGTACTTC. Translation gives CANSSVYEKYF.

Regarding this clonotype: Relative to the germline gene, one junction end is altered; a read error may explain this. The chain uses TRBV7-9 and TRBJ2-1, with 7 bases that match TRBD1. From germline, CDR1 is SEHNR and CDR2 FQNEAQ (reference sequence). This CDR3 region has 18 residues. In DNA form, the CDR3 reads TGTGCCCGCAGCTCCACCCTCAAGACAGGGTTAATATACAATAAGCAGTTCTTC. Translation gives CARSSTLKTGLIYNKQFF. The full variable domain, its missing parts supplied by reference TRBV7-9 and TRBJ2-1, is DTGVSQNPRHKITKRGQNVTFRCDPISEHNRLYWYRQTLGQGPEFLTYFQNEAQLEKSRLLSDRFSAERPKGSFSTLEIQRTEQGDSAMYLCARSSTLKTGLIYNKQFFGPGTRLTVL.

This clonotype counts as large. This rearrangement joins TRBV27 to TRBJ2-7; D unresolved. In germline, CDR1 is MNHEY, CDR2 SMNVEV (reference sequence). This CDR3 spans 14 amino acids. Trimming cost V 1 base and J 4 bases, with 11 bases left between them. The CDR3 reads CASSLYGRTYEQYF. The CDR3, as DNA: TGTGCCAGCAGTTTATATGGCAGAACTTACGAGCAGTACTTC.

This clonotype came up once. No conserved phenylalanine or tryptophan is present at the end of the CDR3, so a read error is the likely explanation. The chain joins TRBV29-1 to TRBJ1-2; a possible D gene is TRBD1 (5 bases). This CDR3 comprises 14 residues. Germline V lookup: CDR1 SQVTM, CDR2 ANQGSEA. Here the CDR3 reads CSVEDSTESDGYTL. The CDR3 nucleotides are TGCAGCGTGGAAGATTCGACAGAAAGTGATGGCTACACCTTA.

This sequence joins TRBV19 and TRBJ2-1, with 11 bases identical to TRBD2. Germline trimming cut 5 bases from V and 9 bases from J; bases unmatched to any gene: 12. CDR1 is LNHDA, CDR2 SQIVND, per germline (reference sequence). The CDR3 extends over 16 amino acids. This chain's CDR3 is CASSDRSSGRGGEQFF. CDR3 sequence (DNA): TGTGCCAGTAGTGATCGGAGTAGCGGGAGGGGAGGTGAGCAGTTCTTC.

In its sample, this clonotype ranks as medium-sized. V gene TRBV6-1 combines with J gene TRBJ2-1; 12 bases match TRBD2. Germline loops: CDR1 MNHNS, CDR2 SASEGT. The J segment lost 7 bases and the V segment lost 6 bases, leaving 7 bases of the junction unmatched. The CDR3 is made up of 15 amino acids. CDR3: CASRPSGRARNEQFF. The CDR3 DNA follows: TGTGCCAGCAGACCTAGCGGGAGGGCCAGGAATGAGCAGTTCTTC.

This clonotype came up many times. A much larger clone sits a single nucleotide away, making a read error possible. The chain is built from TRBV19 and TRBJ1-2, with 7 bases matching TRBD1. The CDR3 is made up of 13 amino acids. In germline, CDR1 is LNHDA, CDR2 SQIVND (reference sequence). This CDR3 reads CASKEQGVDGYAF. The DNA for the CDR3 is TGTGCCAGTAAGGAGCAGGGGGTAGATGGCTACGCCTTC.

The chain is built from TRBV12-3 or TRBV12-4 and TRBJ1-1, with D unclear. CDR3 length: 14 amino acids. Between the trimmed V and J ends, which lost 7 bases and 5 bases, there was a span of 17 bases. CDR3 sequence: CASNFQQTKTEAFF. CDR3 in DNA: TGTGCCAGCAATTTTCAACAGACTAAGACTGAAGCTTTCTTT.

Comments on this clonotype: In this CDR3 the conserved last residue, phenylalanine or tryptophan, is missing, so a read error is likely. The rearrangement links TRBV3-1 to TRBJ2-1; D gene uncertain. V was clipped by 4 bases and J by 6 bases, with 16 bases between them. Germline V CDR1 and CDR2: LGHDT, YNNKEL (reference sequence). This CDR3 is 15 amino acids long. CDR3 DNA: TGTGCCAGCAGCCGGGCCGGGCAGGCCGGCAATGAGCAGTTCTTG. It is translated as CASSRAGQAGNEQFL.

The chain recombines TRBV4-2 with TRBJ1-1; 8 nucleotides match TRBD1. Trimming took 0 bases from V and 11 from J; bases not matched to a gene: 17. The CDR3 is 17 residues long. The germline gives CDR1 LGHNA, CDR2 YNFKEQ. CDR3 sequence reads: CASSQERTDRVTSGAFF. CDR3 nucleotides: TGTGCCAGCAGCCAAGAGAGGACGGACAGGGTGACATCCGGGGCTTTCTTT.

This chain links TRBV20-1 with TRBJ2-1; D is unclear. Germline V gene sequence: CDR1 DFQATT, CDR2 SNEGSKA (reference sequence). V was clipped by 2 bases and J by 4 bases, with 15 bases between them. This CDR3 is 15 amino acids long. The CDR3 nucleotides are TGCAGTGCTAGAAGACGGGTTTCGGTGTACAATGAGCAGTTCTTC. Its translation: CSARRRVSVYNEQFF.

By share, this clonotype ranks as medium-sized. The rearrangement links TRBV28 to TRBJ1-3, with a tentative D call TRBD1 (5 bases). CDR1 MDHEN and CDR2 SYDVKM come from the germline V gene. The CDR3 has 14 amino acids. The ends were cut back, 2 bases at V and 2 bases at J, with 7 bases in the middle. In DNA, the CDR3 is TGTGCCAGCAGTTTAAGCAGGGCTGGAAACACCATATATTTT. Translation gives CASSLSRAGNTIYF.

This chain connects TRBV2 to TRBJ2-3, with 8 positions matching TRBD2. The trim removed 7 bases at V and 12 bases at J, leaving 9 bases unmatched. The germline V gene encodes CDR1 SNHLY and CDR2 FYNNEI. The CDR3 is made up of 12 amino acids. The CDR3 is CASKAGVDKQYF. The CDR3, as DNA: TGTGCCAGCAAAGCGGGGGTAGATAAACAGTATTTT.

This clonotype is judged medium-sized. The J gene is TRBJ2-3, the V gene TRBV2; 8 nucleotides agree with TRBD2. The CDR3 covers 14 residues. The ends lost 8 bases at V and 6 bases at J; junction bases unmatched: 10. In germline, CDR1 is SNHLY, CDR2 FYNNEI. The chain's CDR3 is CASVLSGSFDTQYF. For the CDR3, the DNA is TGTGCCAGCGTGTTGAGCGGGAGTTTTGATACGCAGTATTTT.

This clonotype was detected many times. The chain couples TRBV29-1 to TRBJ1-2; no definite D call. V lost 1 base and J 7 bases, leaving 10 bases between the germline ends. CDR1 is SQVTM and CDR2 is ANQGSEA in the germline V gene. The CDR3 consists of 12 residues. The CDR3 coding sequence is TGCAGCGTTGAAGGATATGGTCGTGGCTACACCTTC. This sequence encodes CSVEGYGRGYTF.

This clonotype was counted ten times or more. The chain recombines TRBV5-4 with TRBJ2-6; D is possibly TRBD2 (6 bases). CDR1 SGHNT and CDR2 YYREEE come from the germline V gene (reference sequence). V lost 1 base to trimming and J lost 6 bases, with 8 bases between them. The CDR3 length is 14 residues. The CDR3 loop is CASSLWRVANVLTF. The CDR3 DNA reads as TGTGCCAGCAGCTTGTGGAGGGTGGCCAACGTCCTGACTTTC.

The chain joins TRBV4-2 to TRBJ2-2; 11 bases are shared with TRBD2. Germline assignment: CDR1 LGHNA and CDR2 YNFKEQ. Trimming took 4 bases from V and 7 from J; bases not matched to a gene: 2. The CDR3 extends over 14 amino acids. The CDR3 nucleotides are TGTGCCAGCAGCCCACTAGCGGGAGACGGGGAGCTGTTTTTT. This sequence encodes CASSPLAGDGELFF.

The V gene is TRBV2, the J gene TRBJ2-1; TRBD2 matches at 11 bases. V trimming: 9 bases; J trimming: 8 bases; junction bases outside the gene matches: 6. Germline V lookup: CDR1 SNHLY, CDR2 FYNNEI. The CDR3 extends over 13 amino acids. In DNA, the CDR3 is TGTGCCAGTACCGGGACTAGCGGCCATGAGCAGTTCTTC. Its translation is CASTGTSGHEQFF.